The next 5 T cell receptor beta chains were all read from a single sample in a study of read filtering for tumor transcriptome and immune sequencing. This library used roughly 400 ng RNA and molecular barcoded adaptors spanning alpha/delta and beta/gamma chains. TCRdb analysed the reads with MiXCR anew, one entry per CDR3 protein. The table records approximately 65,000 distinct CDR3 sequences, 11% to 15% of them present only once. Input material: a population of CD138-negative cells sorted from bone marrow. Source of these receptors: a donor aged 40 or over with multiple myeloma.

This clonotype was recorded at least ten times. The chain employs TRBV7-3 and TRBJ2-1, with 9 bases identical to TRBD1. This CDR3 is built from 15 residues. The V and J ends lost 3 bases and 3 bases, in that order; junction bases with no gene match: 3. CDR1 SGHTA and CDR2 FQGTGA come from the germline V gene. CDR3 DNA: TGTGCCAGCAGCTTGGGACAGGGAATCTACAATGAGCAGTTCTTC. Amino acid sequence: CASSLGQGIYNEQFF.

The V and J genes are TRBV24-1 and TRBJ2-3; no reliable D call. CDR1 is KGHDR and CDR2 is SFDVKD in the germline V gene. The CDR3 loop spans 14 amino acids. Between the trimmed V and J ends, which lost 2 bases and 8 bases, there was a span of 13 bases. The CDR3 DNA is TGTGCCACCAGTGATTCGTCGCGGCACGCTACGCAGTATTTT. It codes for CATSDSSRHATQYF.

This clonotype has ten or more counts. The chain couples TRBV11-2 to TRBJ2-3, with a weak D call TRBD2 (6 bases). Germline loops: CDR1 SGHAT, CDR2 FQNNGV. This CDR3 region has 12 residues. The V gene lost 5 bases and the J gene lost 5 bases, with 8 bases spanning the gap. CDR3: CASSLGGDTQYF. The CDR3 DNA reads TGTGCCAGCAGCCTGGGGGGAGATACGCAGTATTTT.

This clonotype turned up a few times. The V gene is TRBV5-1, the J gene TRBJ2-4; D uncertain. There are 15 residues in the CDR3. Trimming cost V 2 bases and J 0 bases, with 9 bases left between them. The germline gives CDR1 SGHRS, CDR2 YFSETQ. CDR3 bases: TGCGCCAGCAGCTTTTCAGGAGAAGCCAAAAACATTCAGTACTTC. Its protein is CASSFSGEAKNIQYF.

The table lists this clonotype with many counts. CDR3 in amino acids: CASSLGSSEGYGYTF. In DNA form, the CDR3 reads TGTGCCAGCAGCTTGGGGTCCAGTGAGGGCTATGGCTACACCTTC. The chain is built from TRBV5-5 and TRBJ1-2, with unresolved D. Germline V gene lookup returns CDR1 SGHKS and CDR2 YYEKEE (reference sequence). V was cut by 0 bases and J by 4 bases, with 13 bases left in between. CDR3 size: 15 residues.